These 10 T cell receptor beta chains came from one sample sequenced in a study of PD-1 blockade in mismatch repair-deficient tumors. Sequenced by immunoSEQ multiplex PCR; TCRdb stores in-frame clones only, minus some. The sample lists about 18,000 clones, approximately 84% seen once, with 1.5% to 2% in the top ten. Specimen: PBMCs, collected less than 25 weeks after starting pembrolizumab. All receptors derive from an adult with mismatch repair-deficient cancer.

The chain joins TRBV21-1 to TRBJ1-5; the DNA was not compared with TRBD1, the D call given in the table. TRBV21-1 is designated a pseudogene. The CDR3 has 20 amino acids. The chain's CDR3 is CASSKSRTEINLYWNQPQHF. CDR3 nucleotides: TGTGCCAGCAGCAAGAGTCGGACAGAAATAAACTTATACTGGAATCAGCCCCAGCATTTT.

The CDR3 nucleotides are TGTGCCAGCAGTTTTGGCAGTGCCAATCAGCCCCAGCATTTT. Translated, it gives CASSFGSANQPQHF. The chain links TRBV28 to TRBJ1-5; D not resolved. Trimming shortened V by 3 bases and J by 3 bases, and 9 bases separated the two germline ends. CDR1 and CDR2 (germline): MDHEN, SYDVKM. CDR3 size: 14 residues.

This rearrangement joins TRBV19 to TRBJ1-2; 7 bases align to TRBD1. Germline V gene data show CDR1 as LNHDA and CDR2 as SQIVND (reference sequence). The CDR3 consists of 12 residues. J gave up 5 bases and V 6 bases, and 3 bases lay outside the gene matches. CDR3 coding DNA: TGTGCCAGTAGCAGACAGGGATATGGCTACACCTTC. Amino acid sequence: CASSRQGYGYTF.

A single count supports this clone. This rearrangement joins TRBV9 to TRBJ2-5; 7 bases fit TRBD1. This CDR3 has 15 amino acids. Trimming removed 3 bases from V and 5 bases from J; junction bases left unmatched: 10. Germline CDR1 is SGDLS and CDR2 is YYNGEE. The DNA of the CDR3 is TGTGCCAGCAGCGCCTCCCAGGGGGTGTTGGAGACCCAGTACTTC. It specifies CASSASQGVLETQYF. Together with reference TRBV9 and TRBJ2-5, the CDR3 gives the full variable domain: DSGVTQTPKHLITATGQRVTLRCSPRSGDLSVYWYQQSLDQGLQFLIQYYNGEERAKGNILERFSAQQFPDLHSELNLSSLELGDSALYFCASSASQGVLETQYFGPGTRLLVL.

This rearrangement joins TRBV25-1 to TRBJ2-1, with D possibly TRBD1 on 5 matching bases. There are 14 residues in the CDR3. The ends were cut back, 4 bases at V and 2 bases at J, with 9 bases in the middle. CDR1 MGHDK and CDR2 SYGVNS come from the germline V gene. CDR3 bases: TGTGCCAGCAGTGTAGGGGCGCCCTACAATGAGCAGTTCTTC. It is translated as CASSVGAPYNEQFF.

The chain has TRBV7-6 and TRBJ2-3, with a possible D match to TRBD2 (6 bases). CDR1 and CDR2 (germline): SGHVS, FNYEAQ. This CDR3 region has 16 residues. V was shortened by 3 bases and J by 0 bases, with 13 bases between the two germline ends. Here the CDR3 reads CASSFSSGLSTDTQYF. The DNA for the CDR3 is TGTGCCAGCAGCTTTAGTAGCGGCCTTAGCACAGATACGCAGTATTTT.

The chain combines TRBV5-1 with TRBJ1-4; D gene uncertain. V lost 4 bases and J lost 7, with 11 bases in between. Looked up from germline, CDR1 is SGHRS and CDR2 is YFSETQ. The CDR3 extends over 13 amino acids. In DNA, the CDR3 is TGCGCCAGCAGCGTCCAACAGTCTGAAAAACTGTTTTTT. This gives the protein CASSVQQSEKLFF. The full variable domain, in which reference TRBV5-1 and TRBJ1-4 provide the parts outside the CDR3, is KAGVTQTPRYLIKTRGQQVTLSCSPISGHRSVSWYQQTPGQGLQFLFEYFSETQRNKGNFPGRFSGRQFSNSRSEMNVSTLELGDSALYLCASSVQQSEKLFFGSGTQLSVL.

This clone was detected only once. V and J are TRBV28 and TRBJ2-7; TRBD2 agrees at 10 bases. CDR1 MDHEN and CDR2 SYDVKM come from the germline V gene. V shed 4 bases, J shed 3 bases, and the junction held 3 bases outside the gene matches. This CDR3 is built from 14 residues. This CDR3 is CASSWTSGNYEQYF. Here the CDR3 DNA reads TGTGCCAGCAGTTGGACTAGCGGAAACTACGAGCAGTACTTC.

Only one count was recorded for this clone. V gene TRBV2 combines with J gene TRBJ1-5; a possible D gene is TRBD1 (6 bases). There are 17 residues in the CDR3. Between the trimmed V and J ends, which lost 0 bases and 5 bases, there was a span of 17 bases. CDR1 is SNHLY and CDR2 is FYNNEI in the germline V gene. CDR3 coding DNA: TGTGCCAGCAGTGAAGCGCTCGCCCGGACAGCCTATCAGCCCCAGCATTTT. Protein sequence: CASSEALARTAYQPQHF.

The table lists this clone with a few counts. The CDR3 DNA sequence: TGTGCCAGCAGTGGGCAGGGAAACGAGCAGTACTTC. It is translated as CASSGQGNEQYF. The chain employs TRBV6-6 and TRBJ2-7, with a possible D match to TRBD1 (5 bases). The V end lost 5 bases, the J end lost 5 bases, and 10 bases lay between the germline ends. The CDR3 runs 12 residues. The V gene's germline CDR1 is MNHNY and CDR2 SVGAGI (reference sequence).